This TCR beta chain came from a study of T-cell memory formation after mild COVID-19. Turning to this clonotype: Its antigen is as yet unknown.

Germline V gives CDR1 GTSNPN, CDR2 SVGIG (reference sequence). This CDR3 is built from 14 residues. Unmatched junction bases numbered 6, after V lost 4 bases and J lost 3 bases. Study observations and caveats: Pre-infection memory held some responding clones, suggesting pre-existing cross-reactive T cells responded. Later expanders leaned toward CD4+, whereas clones contracting from day 15 to 85 were balanced CD4/CD8.

Constant-segment primers served in 5'RACE that generated TCR alpha and TCR beta cDNA libraries bearing sample barcodes and UMIs. A single record per CDR3 protein comes from TCRdb applying MiXCR to the 5' RACE reads. The top ten hold more than 9.5% of the sample, which has about 210,000 distinct CDR3 sequences, around 25% seen once. This TCR was recovered from an adult woman who had mild COVID-19 (a few samples of this study predate the infection). Cell type and time point are not known. The sequenced material came from PBMCs or a T cell subset sorted from them (not recorded which). V usage is TRBV30 and J usage is TRBJ2-1; 7 positions match TRBD2. The CDR3 loop reads CAWKSGENYNEQFF. The CDR3 DNA sequence: TGTGCCTGGAAGAGCGGGGAAAACTACAATGAGCAGTTCTTC. The full variable domain, in which reference TRBV30 and TRBJ2-1 provide the parts outside the CDR3, is SQTIHQWPATLVQPVGSPLSLECTVEGTSNPNLYWYRQAAGRGLQLLFYSVGIGQISSEVPQNLSASRPQDRQFILSSKKLLLSDSGFYLCAWKSGENYNEQFFGPGTRLTVL.